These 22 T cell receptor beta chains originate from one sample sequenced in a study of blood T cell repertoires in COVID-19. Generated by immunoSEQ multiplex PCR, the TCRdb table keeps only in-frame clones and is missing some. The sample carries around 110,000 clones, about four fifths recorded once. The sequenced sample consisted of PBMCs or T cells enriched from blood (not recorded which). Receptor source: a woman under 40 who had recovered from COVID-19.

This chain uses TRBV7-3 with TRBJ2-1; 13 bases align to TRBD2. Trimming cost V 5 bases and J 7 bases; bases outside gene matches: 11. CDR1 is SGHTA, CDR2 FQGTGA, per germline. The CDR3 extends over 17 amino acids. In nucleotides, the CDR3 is TGTGCCAGCAGCCTCCAAGGGGGACTAGCGGGGAGGAATGAGCAGTTCTTC. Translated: CASSLQGGLAGRNEQFF.

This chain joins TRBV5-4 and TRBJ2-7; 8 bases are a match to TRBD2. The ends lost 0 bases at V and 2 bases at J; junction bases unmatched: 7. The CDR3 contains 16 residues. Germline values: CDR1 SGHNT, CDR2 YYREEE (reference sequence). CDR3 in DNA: TGTGCCAGCAGCTTGGAGGGGCGGGAGGCAACCTACGAGCAGTACTTC. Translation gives CASSLEGREATYEQYF. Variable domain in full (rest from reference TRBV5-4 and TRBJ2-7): ETGVTQSPTHLIKTRGQQVTLRCSSQSGHNTVSWYQQALGQGPQFIFQYYREEENGRGNFPPRFSGLQFPNYSSELNVNALELDDSALYLCASSLEGREATYEQYFGPGTRLTVT.

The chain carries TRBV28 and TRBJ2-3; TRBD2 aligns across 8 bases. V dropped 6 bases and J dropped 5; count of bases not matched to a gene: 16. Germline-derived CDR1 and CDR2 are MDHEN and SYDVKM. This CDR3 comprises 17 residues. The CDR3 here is CASRPLGGAGVGDTQYF. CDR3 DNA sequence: TGTGCCAGCAGACCTCTCGGCGGAGCGGGAGTGGGAGATACGCAGTATTTT.

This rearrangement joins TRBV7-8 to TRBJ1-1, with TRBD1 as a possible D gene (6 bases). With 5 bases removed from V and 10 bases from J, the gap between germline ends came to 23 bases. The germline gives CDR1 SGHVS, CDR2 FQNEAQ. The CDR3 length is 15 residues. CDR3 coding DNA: TGTGCCAGCAGCCCTCACAGGGTGGGGGAAGGAAGAGCTTTCTTT. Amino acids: CASSPHRVGEGRAFF.

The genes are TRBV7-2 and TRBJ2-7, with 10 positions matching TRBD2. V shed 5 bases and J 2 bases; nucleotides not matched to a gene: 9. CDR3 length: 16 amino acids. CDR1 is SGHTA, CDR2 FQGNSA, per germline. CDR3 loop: CASSPGGSGRAYEQYF. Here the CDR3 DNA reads TGTGCCAGCAGCCCAGGAGGCAGCGGGAGGGCCTACGAGCAGTACTTC.

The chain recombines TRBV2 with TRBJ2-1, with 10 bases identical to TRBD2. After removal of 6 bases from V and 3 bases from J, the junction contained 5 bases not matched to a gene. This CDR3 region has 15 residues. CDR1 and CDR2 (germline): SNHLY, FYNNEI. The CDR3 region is CASRPLAGDYNEQFF. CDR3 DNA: TGTGCCAGCAGGCCTCTAGCGGGGGACTACAATGAGCAGTTCTTC.

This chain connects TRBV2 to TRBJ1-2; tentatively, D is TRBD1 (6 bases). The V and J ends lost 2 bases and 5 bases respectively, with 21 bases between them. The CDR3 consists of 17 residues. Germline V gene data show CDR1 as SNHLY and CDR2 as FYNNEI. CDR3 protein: CASSESVGTLFSYGYTF. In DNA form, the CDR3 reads TGTGCCAGCAGTGAATCTGTCGGGACACTTTTTTCTTATGGCTACACCTTC.

The CDR3 nucleotides read TGCGCCAGCAGCCAACCTGGACTAGCGGGAGTCAACACAGATACGCAGTATTTT. It is translated as CASSQPGLAGVNTDTQYF. The V gene is TRBV4-1, the J gene TRBJ2-3; 13 bases are shared with TRBD2. V gave up 2 bases and J gave up 2 bases; unmatched junction bases: 7. This CDR3 contains 18 residues. Germline CDR1 reads MGHRA; CDR2 reads YSYEKL.

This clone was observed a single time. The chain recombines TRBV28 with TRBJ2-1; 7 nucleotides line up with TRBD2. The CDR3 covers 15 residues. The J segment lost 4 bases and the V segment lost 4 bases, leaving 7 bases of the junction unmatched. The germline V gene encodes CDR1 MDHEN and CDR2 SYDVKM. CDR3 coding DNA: TGTGCCAGCAGTTCGGCTAGCGGAATTTACAATGAGCAGTTCTTC. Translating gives CASSSASGIYNEQFF.

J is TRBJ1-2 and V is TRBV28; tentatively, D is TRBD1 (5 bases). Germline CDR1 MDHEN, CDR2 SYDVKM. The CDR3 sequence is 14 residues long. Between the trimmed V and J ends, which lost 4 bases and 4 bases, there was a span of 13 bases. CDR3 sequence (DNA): TGTGCCAGCAGTTCCTCCCAGGGCCCCTATGGCTACACCTTC. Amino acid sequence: CASSSSQGPYGYTF.

The CDR3 here is CASKKDPRGSGGYTF. In nucleotides, the CDR3 is TGTGCCAGCAAGAAAGACCCACGGGGGTCGGGTGGCTACACCTTC. The chain links TRBV7-3 to TRBJ1-2; possible D gene TRBD1, 5 bases. CDR3 length equals 15 residues. The V end lost 7 bases, the J end lost 7 bases, and 22 bases lay between the germline ends. The germline CDR1 and CDR2 sequences are SGHTA and FQGTGA.

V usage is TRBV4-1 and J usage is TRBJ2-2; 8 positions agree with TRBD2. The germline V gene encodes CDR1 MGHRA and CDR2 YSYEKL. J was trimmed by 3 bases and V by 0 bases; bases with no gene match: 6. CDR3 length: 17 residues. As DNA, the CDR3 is TGCGCCAGCAGCCAAGAGGGGCCCGGGAGGGACACCGGGGAGCTGTTTTTT. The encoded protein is CASSQEGPGRDTGELFF.

CDR3 region: CASSQDRGNEQYF. CDR3 bases: TGTGCCAGTAGTCAGGACAGGGGGAACGAGCAGTACTTC. The chain uses TRBV19 and TRBJ2-7; TRBD1 aligns across 10 bases. The CDR3 consists of 13 residues. V dropped 5 bases and J dropped 5; count of bases not matched to a gene: 3. The germline CDR1 and CDR2 sequences are LNHDA and SQIVND (reference sequence).

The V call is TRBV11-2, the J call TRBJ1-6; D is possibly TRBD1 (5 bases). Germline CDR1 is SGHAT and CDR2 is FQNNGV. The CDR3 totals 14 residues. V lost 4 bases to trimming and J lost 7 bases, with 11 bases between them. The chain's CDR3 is CASSSVRGNSPLHF. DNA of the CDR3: TGTGCCAGCAGCTCTGTTCGGGGGAATTCACCCCTCCACTTT. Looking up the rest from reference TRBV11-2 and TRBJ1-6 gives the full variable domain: EAGVAQSPRYKIIEKRQSVAFWCNPISGHATLYWYQQILGQGPKLLIQFQNNGVVDDSQLPKDRFSAERLKGVDSTLKIQPAKLEDSAVYLCASSSVRGNSPLHFGNGTRLTVT.

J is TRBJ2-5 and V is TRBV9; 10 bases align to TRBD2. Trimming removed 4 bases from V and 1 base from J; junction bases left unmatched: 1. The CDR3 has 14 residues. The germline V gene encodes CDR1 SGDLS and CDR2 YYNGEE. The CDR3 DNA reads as TGTGCCAGCAGCCCTAGCGGGGGCCAAGAGACCCAGTACTTC. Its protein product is CASSPSGGQETQYF.

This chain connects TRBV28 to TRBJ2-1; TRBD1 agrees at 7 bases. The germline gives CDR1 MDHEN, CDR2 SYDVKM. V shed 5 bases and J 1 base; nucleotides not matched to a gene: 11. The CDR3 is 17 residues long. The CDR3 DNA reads TGTGCCAGCAGTCCAGGGGCAGGGGGATTGTCCTACAATGAGCAGTTCTTC. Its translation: CASSPGAGGLSYNEQFF.

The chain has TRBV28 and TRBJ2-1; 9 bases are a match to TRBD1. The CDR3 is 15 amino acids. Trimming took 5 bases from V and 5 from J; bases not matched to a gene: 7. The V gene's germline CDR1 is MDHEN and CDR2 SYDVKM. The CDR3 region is CASSPGTGFNNEQFF. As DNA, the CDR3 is TGTGCCAGCAGTCCCGGGACAGGGTTTAACAATGAGCAGTTCTTC.

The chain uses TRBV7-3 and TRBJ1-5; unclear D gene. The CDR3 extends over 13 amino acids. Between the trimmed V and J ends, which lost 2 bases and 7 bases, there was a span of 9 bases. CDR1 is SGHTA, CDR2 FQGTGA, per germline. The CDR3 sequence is CASSLSGGQPQHF. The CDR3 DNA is TGTGCCAGCAGCTTATCGGGTGGGCAGCCCCAGCATTTT.

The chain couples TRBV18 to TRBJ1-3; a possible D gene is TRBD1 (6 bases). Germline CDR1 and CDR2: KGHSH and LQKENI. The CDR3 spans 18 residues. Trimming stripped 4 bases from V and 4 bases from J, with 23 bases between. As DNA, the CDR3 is TGTGCCAGCTCACATAGGCCCAGCGCAGGGGAGTCGGGAAACACCATATATTTT. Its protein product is CASSHRPSAGESGNTIYF.

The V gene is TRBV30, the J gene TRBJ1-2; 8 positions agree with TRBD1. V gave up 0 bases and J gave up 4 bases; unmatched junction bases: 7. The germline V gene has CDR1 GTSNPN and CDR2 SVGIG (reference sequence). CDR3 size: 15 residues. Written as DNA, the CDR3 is TGTGCCTGGAGTGTGATTGGGCAGGGGGCCTATGGCTACACCTTC. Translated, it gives CAWSVIGQGAYGYTF.

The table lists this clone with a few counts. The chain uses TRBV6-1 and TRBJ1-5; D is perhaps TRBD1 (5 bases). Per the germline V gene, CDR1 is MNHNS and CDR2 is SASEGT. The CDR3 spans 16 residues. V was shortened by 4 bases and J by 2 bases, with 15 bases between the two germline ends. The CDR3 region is CASSGQGGRGNQPQHF. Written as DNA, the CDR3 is TGTGCCAGCAGTGGGCAGGGAGGTAGGGGCAATCAGCCCCAGCATTTT.

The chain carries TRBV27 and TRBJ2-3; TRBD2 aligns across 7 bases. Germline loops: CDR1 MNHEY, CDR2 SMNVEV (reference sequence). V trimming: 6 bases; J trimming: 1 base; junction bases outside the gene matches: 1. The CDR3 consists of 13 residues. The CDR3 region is CASRTSGTDTQYF. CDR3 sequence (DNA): TGTGCCAGCAGAACTAGCGGCACAGATACGCAGTATTTT.